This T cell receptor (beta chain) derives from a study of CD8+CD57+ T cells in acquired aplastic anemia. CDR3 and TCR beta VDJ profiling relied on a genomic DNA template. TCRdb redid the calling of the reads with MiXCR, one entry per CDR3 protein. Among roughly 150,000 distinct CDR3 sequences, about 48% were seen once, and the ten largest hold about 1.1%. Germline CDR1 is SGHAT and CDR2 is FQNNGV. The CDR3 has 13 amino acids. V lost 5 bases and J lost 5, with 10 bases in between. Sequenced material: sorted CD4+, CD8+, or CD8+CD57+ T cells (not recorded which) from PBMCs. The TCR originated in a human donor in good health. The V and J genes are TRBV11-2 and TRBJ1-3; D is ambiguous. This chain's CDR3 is CASSPHERNTIYF. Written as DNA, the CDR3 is TGTGCCAGCAGCCCACATGAGAGAAACACCATATATTTT.